This is a list of T cell receptor beta chains from one sample in a study of cytotoxic CD8 clonotypes in ibrutinib-treated CLL. TCRdb's copy holds only in-frame clones and misses some; the assay was immunoSEQ multiplex PCR. This table has roughly 63,000 clones, approximately 57% appearing once. Source: PBMCs, taken after 12 months of ibrutinib treatment. The receptors originated from a human donor with chronic lymphocytic leukemia. Both conserved end residues are part of each CDR3. D genes are given only for firm matches.

TRBJ2-7 . TRBV19 CASSTPRVPDSYEQYF
TRBJ2-2 . TRBV6-5 CASKETGELFF
TRBJ2-6 TRBD1 TRBV5-1 CASSFQGASSGANVLTF
TRBJ2-3 . TRBV5-1 CASSLVGDRTQYF
TRBJ1-6 TRBD1 TRBV6-5 CASSYRQGGTLHF
TRBJ2-5 . TRBV6-6 CASNIGGETQYF
TRBJ2-6 . TRBV7-2 CASSTGSRLTGANVLTF
TRBJ2-5 . TRBV5-1 CASSRAGMETQYF
TRBJ2-3 TRBD2 TRBV7-8 CASSFPLAGSTDTQYF
TRBJ2-7 . TRBV5-6 CASSLAGLLGSTQYF
TRBJ2-7 TRBD1 TRBV19 CASMGQPYEQYF
TRBJ1-2 TRBD1 TRBV6-1 CASSVGSGGEGGYTF
TRBJ1-1 . TRBV5-1 CASSIQGNTEAFF
TRBJ1-2 TRBD1 TRBV7-2 CASSARQGLYGGYTF
TRBJ2-3 TRBD2 TRBV11-2 CASSRGPIVAGGPTDTQYF
TRBJ1-6 . TRBV18 CASSPVGGGSSPLHF
TRBJ2-3 . TRBV4-1 CASSQLGQDGDTQYF
TRBJ1-1 . TRBV14 CASSQVGLGAEAFF
TRBJ2-5 . TRBV28 CASVKGTETQYF
TRBJ2-1 TRBD2 TRBV18 CASSPLAGGRSSYNEQFF
TRBJ2-7 . TRBV12-2 CASRFPSGTFYEQYF
TRBJ1-2 . TRBV2 CARDYETGLEGYTF
TRBJ2-5 . TRBV7-6 CASSLIPSSQETQYF
TRBJ1-1 . TRBV25-1 CASLLGLEAFF
TRBJ1-1 . TRBV5-1 CASSLIQGGEAFF
TRBJ1-4 . TRBV5-1 CASRPETGSNEKLFF
TRBJ2-2 . TRBV12-5 CARESGPAPTGELFF
TRBJ2-1 . TRBV5-1 CASSLGGDGTYNEQFF
TRBJ1-1 . TRBV12-5 CASGLEGGQKNTEAFF
TRBJ2-1 TRBD2 TRBV10-3 CAISESSLWRELSYNEQFF
TRBJ1-1 . TRBV30 CAWSALGGVGNTEAFF
TRBJ1-2 . TRBV6-6 CASSYGQRQDYTF
TRBJ2-4 . TRBV29-1 CSATGVRGHRAKNIQYF
TRBJ2-7 TRBD1 TRBV6-5 CASIGQGLYEQYF
TRBJ1-5 . TRBV6-1 CASSGGQTNQPQHF
TRBJ1-1 . TRBV18 CASSPGQNTEAFF
TRBJ1-1 . TRBV6-1 CASFSRANTEAFF
TRBJ2-5 TRBD1 TRBV6-5 CASRLQGAGETQYF
TRBJ2-1 . TRBV13 CASSLDGRGAYNEQFF
TRBJ1-5 TRBD1 TRBV5-1 CASSLGTGGGQPQHF
TRBJ2-5 TRBD2 TRBV5-1 CASSPPGLAGGRLQETQYF
TRBJ1-3 . TRBV10-1 CASSDWGSDSGNTIYF
TRBJ2-7 . TRBV6-5 CASSYRQSTYEQYF
TRBJ1-2 TRBD1 TRBV11-2 CASTMSRTGTNYGYTF
TRBJ1-2 . TRBV5-1 CASSWWVQGCGYTF
TRBJ1-2 TRBD1 TRBV14 CASSQFRGKASGYTF
TRBJ2-7 . TRBV6-5 CASSYAEAYEQYF
TRBJ2-6 . TRBV19 CASRVGGSTGANVLTF
TRBJ1-4 . TRBV30 CAWNLLDNEKLFF
TRBJ1-3 . TRBV19 CASSIAPTTASGNTIYF
TRBJ2-7 TRBD1 TRBV2 CASGQGVGEQYF
TRBJ2-2 . TRBV19 CASSAGRGPGELFF
TRBJ2-1 TRBD1 TRBV27 CASSLWPLAGGFYNEQFF
TRBJ2-7 TRBD1 TRBV5-1 CASSLSDRGSSSYEQYF
TRBJ2-1 . TRBV5-1 CASSLGLAEGEQFF
TRBJ2-5 . TRBV5-6 CASSLAHWRGETQYF
TRBJ2-1 . TRBV6-1 CASSEVPDGRREQFF